The 3 T cell receptor beta chains below all came from one sample that was sequenced in a study of cytomegalovirus exposure and HLA in healthy donors. This PCR relied on a set of 60 Vbeta primers and 13 Jbeta primers. Repertoires were generated with immunoSEQ multiplex PCR, while TCRdb's copy carries only in-frame clones and drops some. The repertoire holds about 150,000 clones, 73% seen once, with 5.4% in the top ten. Specimen: PBMCs. These receptors came from a young woman in good health and CMV-seropositive.

The chain has TRBV7-2 and TRBJ2-5, with 7 bases matching TRBD2. CDR3 size: 14 residues. CDR1 is SGHTA and CDR2 is FQGNSA in the germline V gene. The trim removed 3 bases at V and 5 bases at J, leaving 6 bases unmatched. CDR3 in DNA: TGTGCCAGCAGCTTGGGTCCGGGAGGCGAGACCCAGTACTTC. Residues: CASSLGPGGETQYF.

The chain couples TRBV19 to TRBJ2-7; D is possibly TRBD1 (6 bases). CDR3 length equals 15 residues. Per germline, CDR1 LNHDA and CDR2 SQIVND (reference sequence). The V gene lost 3 bases and the J gene lost 1 base, with 13 bases spanning the gap. The CDR3 sequence: CASSIVQGSSYEQYF. CDR3 sequence (DNA): TGTGCCAGTAGTATCGTTCAGGGGTCTTCCTACGAGCAGTACTTC.

The chain recombines TRBV9 with TRBJ1-2; TRBD1 aligns across 7 bases. Germline CDR1 is SGDLS and CDR2 is YYNGEE. After removal of 3 bases from V and 3 bases from J, the junction contained 8 bases not matched to a gene. The CDR3 sequence is 15 residues long. The CDR3 coding sequence is TGTGCCAGCAGCGGAGATACAGGGGAGGACTATGGCTACACCTTC. This codes for CASSGDTGEDYGYTF.